Listed below are T cell receptor beta chains from one sample, sequenced in a study of blood T cell repertoires in COVID-19. Produced via immunoSEQ multiplex PCR; TCRdb's table is partial and in-frame only. This table holds some 150,000 clones, about 86% found once. The sequencing input was peripheral blood. These receptors were collected from a woman aged 55-70 years with COVID-19, enrolled during active disease. CDR3s include the opening cysteine and the closing phenylalanine or tryptophan. Fields, in order: J gene, clone size, V gene, D gene, CDR3 protein, CDR3 DNA. The D gene is left open where the match is weak. The size field is filled for only some rows; it gives once, few, many or a size class.

j_gene: TRBJ1-5
abundance: NA
v_gene: TRBV27
d_gene: NA
CDR3aa: CASSKTASSNQPQHF
CDR3nt: TGTGCCAGCAGTAAGACAGCCTCTAGCAATCAGCCCCAGCATTTT

j_gene: TRBJ1-2
abundance: few
v_gene: TRBV28
d_gene: NA
CDR3aa: CASSWGQSDYGYTF
CDR3nt: TGTGCCAGCAGTTGGGGACAATCAGACTATGGCTACACCTTC

j_gene: TRBJ2-7
abundance: NA
v_gene: TRBV7-8
d_gene: TRBD1
CDR3aa: CASSLDQGEFPYEQYF
CDR3nt: TGTGCCAGCAGCTTAGACCAGGGGGAATTCCCTTACGAGCAGTACTTC

j_gene: TRBJ2-4
abundance: NA
v_gene: TRBV19
d_gene: TRBD1
CDR3aa: CASSIDVFRGTARNIQYF
CDR3nt: TGTGCCAGTAGTATAGATGTGTTCAGAGGGACAGCTAGGAACATTCAGTACTTC

j_gene: TRBJ1-1
abundance: NA
v_gene: TRBV7-3
d_gene: NA
CDR3aa: CASSLGGTGAFF
CDR3nt: TGTGCCAGCAGCTTAGGAGGCACGGGGGCTTTCTTT

j_gene: TRBJ2-2
abundance: NA
v_gene: TRBV27
d_gene: TRBD1
CDR3aa: CASRLRGHTGELFF
CDR3nt: TGTGCCAGCAGGCTTAGGGGGCACACCGGGGAGCTGTTTTTT

j_gene: TRBJ2-7
abundance: NA
v_gene: TRBV9
d_gene: TRBD2
CDR3aa: CASSVGPPSGRLPYEQYF
CDR3nt: TGTGCCAGCAGCGTGGGACCCCCAAGCGGGAGGCTCCCCTACGAGCAGTACTTC

j_gene: TRBJ2-4
abundance: NA
v_gene: TRBV7-9
d_gene: NA
CDR3aa: CASSEIAKNIQYF
CDR3nt: TGTGCTAGTAGCGAGATAGCCAAAAACATTCAGTACTTC

j_gene: TRBJ2-1
abundance: NA
v_gene: TRBV30
d_gene: TRBD2
CDR3aa: CAWTSGLAGLVDNEQFF
CDR3nt: TGTGCCTGGACCTCGGGACTAGCGGGACTGGTGGACAATGAGCAGTTCTTC

j_gene: TRBJ1-6
abundance: NA
v_gene: TRBV5-4
d_gene: TRBD1
CDR3aa: CASSLSGTGSSPLHF
CDR3nt: TGTGCCAGCAGCTTGTCCGGGACAGGGAGTTCACCCCTCCACTTT